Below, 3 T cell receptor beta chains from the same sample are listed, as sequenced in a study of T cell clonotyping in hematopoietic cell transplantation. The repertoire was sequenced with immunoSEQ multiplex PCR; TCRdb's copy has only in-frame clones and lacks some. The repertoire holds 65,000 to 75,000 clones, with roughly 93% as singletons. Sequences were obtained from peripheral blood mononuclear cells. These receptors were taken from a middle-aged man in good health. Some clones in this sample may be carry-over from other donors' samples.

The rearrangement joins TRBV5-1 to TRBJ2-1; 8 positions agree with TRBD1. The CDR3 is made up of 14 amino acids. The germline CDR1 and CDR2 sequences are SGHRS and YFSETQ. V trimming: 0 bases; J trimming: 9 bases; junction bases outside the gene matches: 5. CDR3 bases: TGCGCCAGCAGCTTGGCAGGGGGCGCGGGTGAGCAGTTCTTC. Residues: CASSLAGGAGEQFF.

CDR3 in amino acids: CASSQAPGGARTNEKLFF. The CDR3 region has the DNA TGTGCCAGCAGCCAAGCCCCCGGAGGGGCGCGTACTAATGAAAAACTGTTTTTT. The genes are TRBV4-2 and TRBJ1-4, with D possibly matching TRBD1 (5 bases). Germline V gene data show CDR1 as LGHNA and CDR2 as YNFKEQ. The CDR3 covers 18 residues. The V end lost 1 base, the J end lost 2 bases, and 17 bases lay between the germline ends.

The CDR3: CASSYSSGVNEQYF. CDR3 in DNA: TGTGCCAGCAGTTACTCGTCCGGGGTAAACGAGCAGTACTTC. This sequence joins TRBV6-5 and TRBJ2-7; TRBD2 might be the D (5 bases). Trimming left V 0 bases short and J 5 bases short, with 11 bases between. Germline V gives CDR1 MNHEY, CDR2 SVGAGI. The CDR3 spans 14 residues.